This T cell receptor (beta chain) was sequenced in a study of control samples from healthy donors and cancer patients. Method: immunoSEQ multiplex PCR; TCRdb's copy keeps in-frame clones and lacks some. The data hold 76,000 or so clones, with approximately 91% observed a single time. The J segment lost 9 bases and the V segment lost 3 bases, leaving 11 bases of the junction unmatched. CDR1 SGHRS and CDR2 YFSETQ come from the germline V gene. The CDR3 spans 16 residues. The chain recombines TRBV5-1 with TRBJ1-6; 8 nucleotides match TRBD1. The receptor comes from a woman aged 50 to 60 with colorectal cancer. Specimen: PBMCs. The CDR3 protein is CASSSRTGMSGSPLHF. In DNA, the CDR3 is TGCGCCAGCAGCTCCAGGACAGGGATGTCTGGTTCACCCCTCCACTTT.